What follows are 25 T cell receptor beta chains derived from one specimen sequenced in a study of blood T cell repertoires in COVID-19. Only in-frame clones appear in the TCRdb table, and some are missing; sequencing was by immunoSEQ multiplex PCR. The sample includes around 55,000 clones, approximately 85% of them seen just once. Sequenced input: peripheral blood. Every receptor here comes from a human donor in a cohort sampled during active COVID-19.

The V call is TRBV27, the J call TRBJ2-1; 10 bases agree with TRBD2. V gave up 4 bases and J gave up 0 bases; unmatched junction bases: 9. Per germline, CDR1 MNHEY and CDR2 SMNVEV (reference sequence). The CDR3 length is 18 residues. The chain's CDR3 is CASSSIRTSGSSYNEQFF. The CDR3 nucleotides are TGTGCCAGCAGTTCCATCCGGACTAGCGGATCCTCCTACAATGAGCAGTTCTTC.

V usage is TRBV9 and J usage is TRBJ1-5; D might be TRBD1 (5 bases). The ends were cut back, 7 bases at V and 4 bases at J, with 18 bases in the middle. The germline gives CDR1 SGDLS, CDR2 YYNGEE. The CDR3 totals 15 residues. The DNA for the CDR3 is TGTGCCAGCGGCCAGGGCGGTGGGCCGAATCAGCCCCAGCATTTT. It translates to CASGQGGGPNQPQHF.

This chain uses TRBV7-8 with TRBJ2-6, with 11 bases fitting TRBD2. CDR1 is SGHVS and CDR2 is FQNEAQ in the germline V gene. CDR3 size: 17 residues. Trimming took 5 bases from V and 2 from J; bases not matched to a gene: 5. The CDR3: CASSLRLAGTGANVLTF. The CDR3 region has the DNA TGTGCCAGCAGCCTACGACTAGCGGGAACTGGGGCCAACGTCCTGACTTTC. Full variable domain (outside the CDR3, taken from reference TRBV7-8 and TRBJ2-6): GAGVSQSPRYKVAKRGQDVALRCDPISGHVSLFWYQQALGQGPEFLTYFQNEAQLDKSGLPSDRFFAERPEGSVSTLKIQRTQQEDSAVYLCASSLRLAGTGANVLTFGAGSRLTVL.

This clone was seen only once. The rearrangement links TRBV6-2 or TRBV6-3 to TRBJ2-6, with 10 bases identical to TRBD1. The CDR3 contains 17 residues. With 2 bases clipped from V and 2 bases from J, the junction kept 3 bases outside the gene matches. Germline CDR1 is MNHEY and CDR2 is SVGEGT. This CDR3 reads CASSYGTGVPGANVLTF. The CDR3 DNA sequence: TGTGCCAGCAGTTACGGGACAGGGGTCCCTGGGGCCAACGTCCTGACTTTC.

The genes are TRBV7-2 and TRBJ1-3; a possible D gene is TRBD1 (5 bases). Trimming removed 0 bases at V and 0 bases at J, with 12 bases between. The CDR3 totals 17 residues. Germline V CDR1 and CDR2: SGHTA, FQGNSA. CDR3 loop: CASSLAWQGPSGNTIYF. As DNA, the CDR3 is TGTGCCAGCAGCTTAGCCTGGCAGGGCCCCTCTGGAAACACCATATATTTT.

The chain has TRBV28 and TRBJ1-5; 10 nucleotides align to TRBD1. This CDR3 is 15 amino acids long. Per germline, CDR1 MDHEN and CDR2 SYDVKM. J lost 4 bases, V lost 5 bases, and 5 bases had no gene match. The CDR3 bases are TGTGCCAGCAGTCCGGGACAGGGGCCGAATCAGCCCCAGCATTTT. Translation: CASSPGQGPNQPQHF.

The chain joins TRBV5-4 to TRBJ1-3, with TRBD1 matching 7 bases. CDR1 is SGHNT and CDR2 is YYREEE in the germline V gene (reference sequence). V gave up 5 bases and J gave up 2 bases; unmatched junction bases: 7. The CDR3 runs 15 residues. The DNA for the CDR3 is TGTGCCAGCAGGCCTGGCACAGGGGCTGGAAACACCATATATTTT. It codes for CASRPGTGAGNTIYF.

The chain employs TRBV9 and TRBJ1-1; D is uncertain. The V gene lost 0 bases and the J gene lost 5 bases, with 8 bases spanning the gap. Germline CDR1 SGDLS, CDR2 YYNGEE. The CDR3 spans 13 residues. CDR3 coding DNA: TGTGCCAGCAGCGTAGAGAGGCAGACTGAAGCTTTCTTT. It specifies CASSVERQTEAFF.

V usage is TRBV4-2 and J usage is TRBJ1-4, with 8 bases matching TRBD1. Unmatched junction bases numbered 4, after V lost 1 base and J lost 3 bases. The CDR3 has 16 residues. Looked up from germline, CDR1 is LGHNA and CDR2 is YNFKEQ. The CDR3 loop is CASSQADRDANEKLFF. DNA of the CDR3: TGTGCCAGCAGCCAAGCGGACAGGGACGCTAATGAAAAACTGTTTTTT.

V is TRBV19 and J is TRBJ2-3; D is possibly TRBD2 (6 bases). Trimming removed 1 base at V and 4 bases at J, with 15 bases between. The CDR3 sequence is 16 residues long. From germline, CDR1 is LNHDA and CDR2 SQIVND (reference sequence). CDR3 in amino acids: CASSIGAGPTPDTQYF. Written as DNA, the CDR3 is TGTGCCAGTAGTATAGGGGCGGGGCCGACCCCAGATACGCAGTATTTT.

Here the CDR3 reads CASSLAGNQPQHF. CDR3 sequence (DNA): TGTGCCAGCAGTTTGGCCGGGAATCAGCCCCAGCATTTT. This sequence joins TRBV12-3 or TRBV12-4 and TRBJ1-5; D not certain. Between the trimmed V and J ends, which lost 3 bases and 4 bases, there was a span of 7 bases. The CDR3 is 13 amino acids.

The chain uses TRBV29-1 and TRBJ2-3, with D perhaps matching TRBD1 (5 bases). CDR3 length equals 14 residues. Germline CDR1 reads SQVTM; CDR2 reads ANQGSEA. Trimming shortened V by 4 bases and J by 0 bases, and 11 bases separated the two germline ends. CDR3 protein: CSVVVDRSTDTQYF. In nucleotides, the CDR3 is TGCAGCGTTGTGGTCGACAGAAGCACAGATACGCAGTATTTT.

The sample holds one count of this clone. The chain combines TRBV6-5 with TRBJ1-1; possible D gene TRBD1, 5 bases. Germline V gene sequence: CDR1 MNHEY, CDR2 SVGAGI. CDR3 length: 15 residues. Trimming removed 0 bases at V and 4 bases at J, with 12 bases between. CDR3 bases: TGTGCCAGCAGTTACTCCCAGGGTGGGGTCACTGAAGCTTTCTTT. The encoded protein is CASSYSQGGVTEAFF.

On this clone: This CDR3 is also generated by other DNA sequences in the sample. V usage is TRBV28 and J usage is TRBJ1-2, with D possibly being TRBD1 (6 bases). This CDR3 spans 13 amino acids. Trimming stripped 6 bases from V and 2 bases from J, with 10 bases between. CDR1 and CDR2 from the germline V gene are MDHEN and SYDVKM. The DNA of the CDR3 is TGTGCCAGCAGCCTCGACAGGAACTATGGCTACACCTTC. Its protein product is CASSLDRNYGYTF.

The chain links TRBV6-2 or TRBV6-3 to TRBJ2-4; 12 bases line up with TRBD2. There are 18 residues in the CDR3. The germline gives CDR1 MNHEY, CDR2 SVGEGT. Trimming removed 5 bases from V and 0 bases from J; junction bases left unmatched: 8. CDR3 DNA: TGTGCCAGCAGTGGGCTAGCGGGAGGGCAGCTAGCCAAAAACATTCAGTACTTC. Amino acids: CASSGLAGGQLAKNIQYF.

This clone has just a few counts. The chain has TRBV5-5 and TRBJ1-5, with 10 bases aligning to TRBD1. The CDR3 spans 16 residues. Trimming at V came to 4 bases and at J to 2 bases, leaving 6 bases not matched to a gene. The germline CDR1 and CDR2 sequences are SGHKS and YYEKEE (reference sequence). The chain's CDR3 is CASSPRQGAGNQPQHF. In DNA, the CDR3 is TGTGCCAGCAGCCCTAGACAGGGGGCGGGCAATCAGCCCCAGCATTTT.

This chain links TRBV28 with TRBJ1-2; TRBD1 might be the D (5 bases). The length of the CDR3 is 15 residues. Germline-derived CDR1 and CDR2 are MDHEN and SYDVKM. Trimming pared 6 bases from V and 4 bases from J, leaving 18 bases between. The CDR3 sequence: CASRTPGTEGYGYTF. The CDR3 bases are TGTGCCAGCAGAACCCCCGGGACGGAGGGCTATGGCTACACCTTC.

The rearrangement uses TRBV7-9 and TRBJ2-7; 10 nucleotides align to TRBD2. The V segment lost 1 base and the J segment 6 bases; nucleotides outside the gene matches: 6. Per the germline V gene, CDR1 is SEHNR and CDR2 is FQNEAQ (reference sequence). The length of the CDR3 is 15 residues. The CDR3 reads CASSLGLAGAGEQYF. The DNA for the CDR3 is TGTGCCAGCAGCTTAGGGCTAGCGGGAGCGGGCGAGCAGTACTTC.

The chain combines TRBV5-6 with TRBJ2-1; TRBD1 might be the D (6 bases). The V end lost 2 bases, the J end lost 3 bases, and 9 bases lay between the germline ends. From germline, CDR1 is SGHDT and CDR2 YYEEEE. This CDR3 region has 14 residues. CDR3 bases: TGTGCCAGCAGCTTAAGGGGGATCTACAATGAGCAGTTCTTC. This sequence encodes CASSLRGIYNEQFF.

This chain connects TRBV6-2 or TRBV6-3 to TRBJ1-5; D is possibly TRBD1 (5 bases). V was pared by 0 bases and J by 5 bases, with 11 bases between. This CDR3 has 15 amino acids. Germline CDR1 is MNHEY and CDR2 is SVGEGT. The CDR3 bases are TGTGCCAGCAGTTACTCCCTGCAGGGTTATCAGCCCCAGCATTTT. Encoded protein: CASSYSLQGYQPQHF.

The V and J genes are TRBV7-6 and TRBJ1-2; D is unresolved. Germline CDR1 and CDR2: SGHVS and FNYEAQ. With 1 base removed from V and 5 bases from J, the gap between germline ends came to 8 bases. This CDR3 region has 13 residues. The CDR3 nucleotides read TGTGCCAGCAGCTTAGGACAACATTATGGCTACACCTTC. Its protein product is CASSLGQHYGYTF.

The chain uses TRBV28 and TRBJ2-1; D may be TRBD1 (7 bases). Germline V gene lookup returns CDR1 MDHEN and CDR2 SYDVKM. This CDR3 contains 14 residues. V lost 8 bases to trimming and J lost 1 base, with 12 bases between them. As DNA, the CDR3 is TGTGCCAGCGAGACAGGGACTTCCTACAATGAGCAGTTCTTC. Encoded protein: CASETGTSYNEQFF.

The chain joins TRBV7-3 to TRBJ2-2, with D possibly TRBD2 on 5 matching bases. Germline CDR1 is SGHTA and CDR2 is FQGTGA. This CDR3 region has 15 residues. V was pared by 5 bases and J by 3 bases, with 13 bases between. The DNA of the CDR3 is TGTGCCAGCAGCCGAAGGAGGTCGGACACCGGGGAGCTGTTTTTT. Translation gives CASSRRRSDTGELFF. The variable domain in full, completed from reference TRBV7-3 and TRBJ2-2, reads GAGVSQTPSNKVTEKGKYVELRCDPISGHTALYWYRQSLGQGPEFLIYFQGTGAADDSGLPNDRFFAVRPEGSVSTLKIQRTERGDSAVYLCASSRRRSDTGELFFGEGSRLTVL.

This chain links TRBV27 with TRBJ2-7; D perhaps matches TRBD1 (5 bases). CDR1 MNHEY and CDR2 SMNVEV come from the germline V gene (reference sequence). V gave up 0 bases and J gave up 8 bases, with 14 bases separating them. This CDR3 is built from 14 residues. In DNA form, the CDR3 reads TGTGCCAGCAGTTTATCTCCCAGACAGCCAAAGCAGTACTTC. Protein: CASSLSPRQPKQYF.

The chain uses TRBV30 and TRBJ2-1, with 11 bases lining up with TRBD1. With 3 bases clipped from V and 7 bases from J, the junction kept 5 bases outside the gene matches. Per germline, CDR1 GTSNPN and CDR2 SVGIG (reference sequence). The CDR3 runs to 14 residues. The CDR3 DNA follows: TGTGCCTGGAGGGACCGGGACAGGGGGAATGAGCAGTTCTTC. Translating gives CAWRDRDRGNEQFF. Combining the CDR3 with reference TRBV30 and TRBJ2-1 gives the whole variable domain SQTIHQWPATLVQPVGSPLSLECTVEGTSNPNLYWYRQAAGRGLQLLFYSVGIGQISSEVPQNLSASRPQDRQFILSSKKLLLSDSGFYLCAWRDRDRGNEQFFGPGTRLTVL.